This TCR beta chain was identified during a study of blood T cell repertoires in COVID-19. Background on the study: The study drew acute and convalescent COVID-19 samples from the United States, Italy and Spain.

CDR1 is MNHEY, CDR2 SVGAGI, per germline. After removal of 2 bases from V and 2 bases from J, the junction contained 3 bases not matched to a gene. The CDR3 sequence is 15 residues long. This table comes from immunoSEQ multiplex PCR, and its TCRdb copy is limited to in-frame clones, with some not included. This sample yields a few hundred thousand clones, of which about 80% are seen a single time; roughly 2% belongs to the top ten. The TCR comes from a man aged 25 to 45 who had recovered from COVID-19. The source material was peripheral blood. V usage is TRBV6-5 and J usage is TRBJ2-3, with 8 nucleotides matching TRBD2. CDR3 residues: CASSYSGGPTDTQYF. CDR3 nucleotides: TGTGCCAGCAGTTACAGCGGGGGACCCACAGATACGCAGTATTTT.